This T cell receptor (beta chain) comes out of a study of Ad26.COV2.S vaccination and SARS-CoV-2 variants. About the study: Dosing was one shot or two shots 56 days apart. The study, taken as a whole, reports: Across vaccine and placebo recipients, the breadth of non-spike TCRs was similar. Recipients given vaccine exceeded placebo recipients in spike-specific TCR breadth.

The CDR3 is 13 amino acids. Germline CDR1 reads LNHDA; CDR2 reads SQIVND (reference sequence). With 3 bases clipped from V and 5 bases from J, the junction kept 3 bases outside the gene matches. This clone occurred a few times. Antigen: not known. Indicated treatment: around 19 received Ad26.COV2.S at low or high dose, single or two shots; 5 received placebo; per-sample allocation not given. Sampling happened 63 days after the first vaccine or placebo injection. Libraries were prepared by immunoSEQ multiplex PCR; TCRdb keeps only in-frame clonotypes and omits some of them. The sample has about 680,000 clones; more than 80% are singletons.

Sequencing used peripheral blood, obtained in a trial of Ad26.COV2.S vaccine versus placebo. The chain recombines TRBV19 with TRBJ2-7; 8 bases match TRBD1. The clonotype comes from a person between 18 and 65 years old who received the Ad26.COV2.S COVID-19 vaccine or a placebo. CDR3 sequence (DNA): TGTGCCAGTAGTATTTCCAGGGGGCACGAGCAGTACTTC. Translated, it gives CASSISRGHEQYF.